Presented here are 27 T cell receptor beta chains from one specimen sequenced in a study of shared clonotypes between healthy human individuals. CD45RO-negative, CCR7-positively selected cells formed the naive CD8 fraction, excluding terminally differentiated effector memory CD45RA+ cells. TCRdb's copy holds only in-frame clones and misses some; the assay was immunoSEQ multiplex PCR. The sample records some 2.1 million clones, over 85% being singletons. The sequenced sample was naive CD8+ T cells sorted from blood. The receptors were gathered from a man aged 18 to 35 in good health.

This clone was seen only a few times. In the same sample, other DNA sequences code for this CDR3. The chain combines TRBV30 with TRBJ1-1, with unresolved D. Germline V gene sequence: CDR1 GTSNPN, CDR2 SVGIG (reference sequence). This CDR3 spans 13 amino acids. Trimming removed 0 bases from V and 1 base from J, with 6 bases in between. CDR3 nucleotide sequence: TGTGCCTGGAGTGTACGTGAGAACACTGAAGCTTTCTTT. This translates into CAWSVRENTEAFF.

This rearrangement joins TRBV7-9 to TRBJ2-7, with D tentatively TRBD1 or TRBD2 (6 bases each). The CDR3 covers 13 residues. The germline CDR1 and CDR2 sequences are SEHNR and FQNEAQ (reference sequence). Trimming stripped 7 bases from V and 3 bases from J, with 13 bases between. CDR3 DNA: TGTGCCAGCACCCCGGGGGCTAGCTACGAGCAGTACTTC. Translating gives CASTPGASYEQYF.

V gene TRBV7-9 combines with J gene TRBJ2-1; 10 nucleotides match TRBD2. CDR1 and CDR2 (germline): SEHNR, FQNEAQ (reference sequence). The CDR3 extends over 15 amino acids. V was pared by 5 bases and J by 5 bases, with 6 bases of the junction left unmatched. Written as DNA, the CDR3 is TGTGCCAGCAGCCCACAGCGGGGGGGCCACAATGAGCAGTTCTTC. Translation: CASSPQRGGHNEQFF.

The chain has TRBV29-1 and TRBJ2-5, with 13 bases fitting TRBD2. V gave up 5 bases and J gave up 4 bases; unmatched junction bases: 10. CDR3 length: 16 amino acids. Germline V gene data show CDR1 as SQVTM and CDR2 as ANQGSEA. CDR3 nucleotide sequence: TGCAGCGTTCGCGGGACTAGCGGGAAAGTGGTAGAGACCCAGTACTTC. Translated, it gives CSVRGTSGKVVETQYF. Full variable domain (outside the CDR3, taken from reference TRBV29-1 and TRBJ2-5): SAVISQKPSRDICQRGTSLTIQCQVDSQVTMMFWYRQQPGQSLTLIATANQGSEATYESGFVIDKFPISRPNLTFSTLTVSNMSPEDSSIYLCSVRGTSGKVVETQYFGPGTRLLVL.

The chain employs TRBV15 and TRBJ1-2; the D is unclear. Germline V gives CDR1 LNHNV, CDR2 YYDKDF (reference sequence). This CDR3 region has 15 residues. V lost 4 bases, J lost 4 bases, and 16 bases lay in between. CDR3 sequence: CATSTSRNLAYGYTF. The CDR3 region has the DNA TGTGCCACCAGCACTAGCAGGAACTTAGCCTATGGCTACACCTTC. The full variable domain, completed using reference TRBV15 and TRBJ1-2, is DAMVIQNPRYQVTQFGKPVTLSCSQTLNHNVMYWYQQKSSQAPKLLFHYYDKDFNNEADTPDNFQSRRPNTSFCFLDIRSPGLGDTAMYLCATSTSRNLAYGYTFGSGTRLTVV.

The chain has TRBV4-3 and TRBJ1-1; D ambiguous. Trimming took 0 bases from V and 4 from J, leaving 18 bases between them. The CDR3 consists of 17 residues. Germline V gene data show CDR1 as LGHNA and CDR2 as YSLEER. CDR3 DNA: TGCGCCAGCAGCCAAGATTGGGGTTTCAGTTGGGGCACTGAAGCTTTCTTT. Translating it yields CASSQDWGFSWGTEAFF.

This chain uses TRBV10-3 with TRBJ2-7, with a weak D call TRBD1 (7 bases). Deletions cut 0 bases from V and 9 bases from J, with 18 bases between. The CDR3 has 15 amino acids. Germline assignment: CDR1 ENHRY and CDR2 SYGVKD. CDR3 region: CAISESGRGDIGQYF. Written as DNA, the CDR3 is TGTGCCATCAGTGAGTCGGGCAGGGGGGATATCGGGCAGTACTTC.

V usage is TRBV10-1 and J usage is TRBJ2-5; D may correspond to TRBD1 or TRBD2 (7 bases each). The germline V and J ends were trimmed by 11 bases and 3 bases, with 19 bases remaining between them. Germline V gene lookup returns CDR1 WNHNN and CDR2 SYGVQD (reference sequence). CDR3 size: 14 residues. CDR3 protein: CAPGRGLSKETQYF. Here the CDR3 DNA reads TGCGCCCCTGGGAGGGGGCTCTCTAAAGAGACCCAGTACTTC.

This clone was detected once. The chain combines TRBV14 with TRBJ1-6, with 7 bases matching TRBD1. The CDR3 runs to 13 residues. The V gene end was trimmed by 6 bases and the J gene end by 11 bases; junction bases not matched to a gene: 7. Germline V CDR1 and CDR2: SGHDN, FVKESK. The CDR3 nucleotides are TGTGCCAGCAGGGATACCGGACAGGCACCCCTCCACTTT. Its translation is CASRDTGQAPLHF.

The chain is built from TRBV19 and TRBJ2-7, with 12 nucleotides matching TRBD2. J gave up 5 bases and V 3 bases, and 8 bases lay outside the gene matches. Germline CDR1 reads LNHDA; CDR2 reads SQIVND (reference sequence). The CDR3 runs to 16 residues. CDR3 DNA sequence: TGTGCCAGTAGTATCGATCTGGCTAGCGGGAGGGACGAGCAGTACTTC. It encodes CASSIDLASGRDEQYF.

The chain combines TRBV5-4 with TRBJ2-1; the match to TRBD2 covers 10 bases. The CDR3 loop spans 16 amino acids. After removal of 0 bases from V and 6 bases from J, the junction contained 6 bases not matched to a gene. Germline V gene lookup returns CDR1 SGHNT and CDR2 YYREEE (reference sequence). The CDR3 region has the DNA TGTGCCAGCAGCTTGGCCTGGGCTAGCGGGAGCAATGAGCAGTTCTTC. Protein: CASSLAWASGSNEQFF. Looking up the rest from reference TRBV5-4 and TRBJ2-1 gives the full variable domain: ETGVTQSPTHLIKTRGQQVTLRCSSQSGHNTVSWYQQALGQGPQFIFQYYREEENGRGNFPPRFSGLQFPNYSSELNVNALELDDSALYLCASSLAWASGSNEQFFGPGTRLTVL.

V usage is TRBV13 and J usage is TRBJ1-2; 8 bases align to TRBD1. From germline, CDR1 is PRHDT and CDR2 FYEKMQ (reference sequence). Trimming removed 5 bases from V and 2 bases from J; junction bases left unmatched: 7. The CDR3 has 15 amino acids. The CDR3 protein is CASSRTGNLNYGYTF. CDR3 sequence (DNA): TGTGCCAGCAGCCGGACAGGGAACCTCAACTATGGCTACACCTTC.

The rearrangement joins TRBV11-2 to TRBJ1-6; no reliable D call. Germline assignment: CDR1 SGHAT and CDR2 FQNNGV. V was shortened by 1 base and J by 5 bases, with 6 bases between the two germline ends. This CDR3 is built from 14 residues. The CDR3 here is CASSLVDNNSPLHF. The CDR3 region has the DNA TGTGCCAGCAGCTTAGTTGACAATAATTCACCCCTCCACTTT. Filled out from reference TRBV11-2 and TRBJ1-6, the complete variable domain reads EAGVAQSPRYKIIEKRQSVAFWCNPISGHATLYWYQQILGQGPKLLIQFQNNGVVDDSQLPKDRFSAERLKGVDSTLKIQPAKLEDSAVYLCASSLVDNNSPLHFGNGTRLTVT.

This clone was detected only once. The chain recombines TRBV20-1 with TRBJ2-1; D unresolved. The V gene's germline CDR1 is DFQATT and CDR2 SNEGSKA (reference sequence). Between the trimmed V and J ends, which lost 0 bases and 9 bases, there was a span of 6 bases. This CDR3 is 11 amino acids long. The CDR3 DNA reads TGCAGTGCTAGAGACGGCCTTGAGCAGTTCTTC. Its protein is CSARDGLEQFF.

The chain links TRBV4-1 to TRBJ1-1, with D hard to call. CDR3 length: 13 residues. Trimming pared 4 bases from V and 1 base from J, leaving 7 bases between. CDR1 MGHRA and CDR2 YSYEKL come from the germline V gene. CDR3: CASSLTSNTEAFF. CDR3 nucleotide sequence: TGCGCCAGCAGCCTAACATCGAACACTGAAGCTTTCTTT.

The rearrangement joins TRBV6-1 to TRBJ1-6; no reliable D call. The CDR3 has 15 amino acids. V lost 3 bases and J 3 bases, leaving 9 bases between the germline ends. Germline values: CDR1 MNHNS, CDR2 SASEGT. The CDR3 DNA reads TGTGCCAGCAGTGACCCCAGTTTCTATAATTCACCCCTCCACTTT. Protein product: CASSDPSFYNSPLHF.

The rearrangement joins TRBV4-2 to TRBJ2-3; 7 nucleotides align to TRBD2. The J segment lost 0 bases and the V segment lost 1 base, leaving 10 bases of the junction unmatched. This CDR3 has 18 residues. Looked up from germline, CDR1 is LGHNA and CDR2 is YNFKEQ. The CDR3 region is CASSQGWSGTLSTDTQYF. Written as DNA, the CDR3 is TGTGCCAGCAGCCAAGGGTGGAGCGGGACCTTAAGCACAGATACGCAGTATTTT.

The rearrangement links TRBV13 to TRBJ2-1, with 8 nucleotides matching TRBD2. CDR1 is PRHDT and CDR2 is FYEKMQ in the germline V gene (reference sequence). There are 14 residues in the CDR3. Germline trimming cut 1 base from V and 7 bases from J; bases unmatched to any gene: 3. The CDR3 DNA reads TGTGCCAGCAGCTTAGAAGCGGGAGCGAATGAGCAGTTCTTC. Translation: CASSLEAGANEQFF.

This clone was seen just once. V is TRBV30 and J is TRBJ2-7; a weak D match, TRBD1 (6 bases). The CDR3 is 14 amino acids. Germline CDR1 reads GTSNPN; CDR2 reads SVGIG (reference sequence). The V and J ends lost 0 bases and 2 bases respectively, with 11 bases between them. The CDR3 DNA sequence: TGTGCCTGGAGTGTTCAGGGGACCACCTACGAGCAGTACTTC. This sequence encodes CAWSVQGTTYEQYF.

The chain links TRBV4-1 to TRBJ2-1, with unresolved D. The CDR3 runs to 12 residues. The germline V gene has CDR1 MGHRA and CDR2 YSYEKL. Trimming shortened V by 4 bases and J by 4 bases, and 5 bases separated the two germline ends. The CDR3 spells CASSPRYNEQFF. The CDR3, as DNA: TGCGCCAGCAGCCCCCGGTACAATGAGCAGTTCTTC.

The chain uses TRBV25-1 and TRBJ1-4, with D hard to call. Germline V gene sequence: CDR1 MGHDK, CDR2 SYGVNS. This CDR3 is built from 14 residues. V gave up 6 bases and J gave up 2 bases, with 10 bases separating them. DNA for the CDR3: TGTGCCAGCAGGCCCCCCGGGACTAATGAAAAACTGTTTTTT. Encoded protein: CASRPPGTNEKLFF.

The chain couples TRBV11-2 to TRBJ2-1, with unresolved D. Germline values: CDR1 SGHAT, CDR2 FQNNGV. The CDR3 consists of 12 residues. Trimming left V 4 bases short and J 10 bases short, with 11 bases between. CDR3 protein: CASSSPVLEQFF. CDR3 in DNA: TGTGCCAGCAGCTCACCGGTATTGGAGCAGTTCTTC.

This chain joins TRBV30 and TRBJ2-3; D remains ambiguous. The CDR3 has 12 residues. Germline assignment: CDR1 GTSNPN and CDR2 SVGIG (reference sequence). Trimming cost V 4 bases and J 3 bases, with 8 bases left between them. The CDR3 is CAWTGPTDTQYF. CDR3 in DNA: TGTGCCTGGACCGGACCAACAGATACGCAGTATTTT.

Concerning this clone itself: At the DNA level, this CDR3 is encoded by other sequences in the same sample as well. This chain connects TRBV9 to TRBJ2-7, with D possibly called TRBD1 or TRBD2 (6 bases each). The CDR3 is 15 residues long. The V gene lost 0 bases and the J gene lost 3 bases, with 13 bases spanning the gap. Germline values: CDR1 SGDLS, CDR2 YYNGEE. The DNA of the CDR3 is TGTGCCAGCAGCGTAGCATCCGGGGGCGGCTACGAGCAGTACTTC. This codes for CASSVASGGGYEQYF.

V usage is TRBV7-9 and J usage is TRBJ1-1; 7 bases align to TRBD1. V gave up 4 bases and J gave up 4 bases; unmatched junction bases: 6. The CDR3 length is 14 residues. The germline V gene encodes CDR1 SEHNR and CDR2 FQNEAQ (reference sequence). The CDR3 sequence: CASSWGQLGTEAFF. As DNA, the CDR3 is TGTGCCAGCAGCTGGGGACAGTTGGGCACTGAAGCTTTCTTT.

This chain uses TRBV27 with TRBJ1-2; 8 nucleotides agree with TRBD1. The CDR3 is made up of 16 amino acids. With V trimmed by 0 bases and J by 0 bases, 3 bases remained unmatched. The germline V gene encodes CDR1 MNHEY and CDR2 SMNVEV (reference sequence). CDR3 DNA: TGTGCCAGCAGTTTATCGGACAGGGCTTCTAACTATGGCTACACCTTC. Amino acid sequence: CASSLSDRASNYGYTF.

This chain links TRBV9 with TRBJ2-7, with a possible D match to TRBD2 (6 bases). The CDR3 sequence is 11 residues long. Germline V gene sequence: CDR1 SGDLS, CDR2 YYNGEE. With 8 bases removed from V and 2 bases from J, the gap between germline ends came to 8 bases. CDR3 protein: CASGGAYEQYF. In DNA, the CDR3 is TGTGCCAGTGGAGGGGCCTACGAGCAGTACTTC.